This TCR beta chain originates from a study of blood T cell repertoires in COVID-19 (dated by TCRdb to the early 2020s). With regard to the full study: The collaborator samples originated in the United States, Italy and Spain and spanned the acute and convalescent phases of COVID-19. The material from the prospective study consisted of cDNA or gDNA derived from T cells, B-cell-depleted T cells, or PBMCs. Where available, HLA class I and class II types were obtained from metadata supplied by the sample provider rather than from assay-based typing. A de-identified subject ID, COVID-19 status, age in years and sex were almost always included in the sample metadata. Subjects who had been exposed to COVID-19, were actively infected with it, or had recovered from it provided the deeply sampled blood TCRbeta repertoires that made up the dataset. Samples came from the ongoing ImmuneRACE study (first 160 participants) plus 1,254 subjects from 6 global collaborators. The repertoires were released in a freely available public database meant as a resource for research on the immune response to SARS-CoV-2.

The collaborating institutions used their own protocols to collect whole blood in K2EDTA tubes. For TCRbeta analysis, collaborators shipped samples as frozen whole blood, isolated PBMCs, or DNA extracted from either of those sample types. Summary of the overall study and its limitations: Clinical and demographic metadata were provided uncurated, with the amount varying by source and participant.

The V and J ends are trimmed by 3 bases and 7 bases, leaving 10 bases between them. The CDR3 spans 14 residues, from the cysteine through the phenylalanine. The entry retains the CDR3 DNA only, 42 bases that are in frame from base 1. Sequences MNHNS (CDR1) and SASEGT (CDR2) are obtained from the germline V gene. This clone has just a few counts. This clone's antigen is unknown. No base quality information exists; no much larger clone differs at one position. TCRbeta CDR3 regions were amplified from genomic DNA by means of the immunoSEQ Assay, a bias-controlled multiplex PCR. As for how the authors treated the data: The number of nucleated cells in each sample was estimated by amplification of reference gene primers within the assay. To quantify the absolute abundance of each unique TCRbeta CDR3 rearrangement, sequence reads were collapsed and filtered. For each sample, productive Simpson clonality was calculated as the square root of Simpson's diversity index across productive rearrangements. The source is immuneACCESS, and TCRdb retained only in-frame sequences with V and J called. Part of the clones is not carried over; for the studies checked, unresolved V genes explain less than half of this, and the remainder is unexplained. V and J calls and clone size follow that table, whereas D and trimming were derived from the DNA. Recorded for this sample are roughly 120,000 clones; roughly four fifths of them occurred a single time. Roughly 12% of the sample is held by the ten biggest clonotypes.

In this chain, TRBV6-1 is recombined with TRBJ1-6; the D gene is perhaps TRBD1, from 6 matching bases. Sequencing used peripheral blood. This TCR came from a human donor in a cohort sampled during active COVID-19. The CDR3 has the sequence CASSDRGRNSPLHF. The sequenced DNA: TGTGCCAGCAGTGACAGGGGTCGAAATTCACCCCTCCACTTT.